This T cell receptor (beta chain) emerged from a study of post-analysis software for immune sequencing data. Broader study findings: Compared against controls, patients with multiple sclerosis displayed significantly lower normalized Chao1 diversity. F measure grouped same-batch samples tightly together.

This clonotype has just a few counts. Its antigen is not identified. TCR beta cDNA libraries included unique molecular identifiers. TCRdb re-analysed the PCR reads in MiXCR, keeping a single row per CDR3 protein. The top ten hold 25% to 35% of the sample, which has 150,000 to 200,000 distinct CDR3 sequences, 35% to 40% seen once. CDR3 size: 14 residues. Germline loops: CDR1 DFQATT, CDR2 SNEGSKA (reference sequence). This receptor was identified in a girl aged 5-17 years with multiple sclerosis. Specimen: blood, collected after autologous hematopoietic stem cell transplantation. The chain couples TRBV20-1 to TRBJ2-5; perhaps TRBD2 as D (5 bases). Gene TRBJ2-7 matches the end of the DNA better, so the J call may be wrong. CDR3 DNA sequence: TGCAGTGCTGCCCCCGTAACCCTAGCCCACGAGCAGTACTTC. Amino acids: CSAAPVTLAHEQYF.